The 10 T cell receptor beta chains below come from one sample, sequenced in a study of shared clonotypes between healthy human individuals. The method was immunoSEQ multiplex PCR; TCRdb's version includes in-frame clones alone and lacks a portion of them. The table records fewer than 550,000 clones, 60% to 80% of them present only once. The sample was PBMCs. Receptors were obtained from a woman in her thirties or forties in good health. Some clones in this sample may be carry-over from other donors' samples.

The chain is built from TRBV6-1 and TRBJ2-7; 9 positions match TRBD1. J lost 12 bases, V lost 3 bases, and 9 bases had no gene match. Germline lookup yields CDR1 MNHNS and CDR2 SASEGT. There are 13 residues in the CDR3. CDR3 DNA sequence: TGTGCCAGCAGTGAGGACAGGGGTTCAGGGCGGTACTTC. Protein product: CASSEDRGSGRYF.

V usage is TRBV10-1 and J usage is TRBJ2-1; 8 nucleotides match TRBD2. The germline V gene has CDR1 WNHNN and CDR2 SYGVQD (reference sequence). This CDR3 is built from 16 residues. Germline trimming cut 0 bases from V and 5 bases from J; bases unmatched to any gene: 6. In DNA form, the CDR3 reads TGCGCCAGCAGTGAGTCGATTGCTAGCGGGCACAATGAGCAGTTCTTC. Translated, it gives CASSESIASGHNEQFF.

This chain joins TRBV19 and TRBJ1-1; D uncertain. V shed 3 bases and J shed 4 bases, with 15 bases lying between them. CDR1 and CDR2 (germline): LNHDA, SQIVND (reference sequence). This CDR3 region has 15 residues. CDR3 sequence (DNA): TGTGCCAGTAGTATGCGGGCCCTAGAGAGCACTGAAGCTTTCTTT. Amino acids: CASSMRALESTEAFF.

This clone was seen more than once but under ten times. The CDR3 protein is CAISDWLAGNEQYF. The CDR3 DNA sequence: TGTGCCATCAGTGATTGGCTAGCGGGAAACGAGCAGTACTTC. This chain links TRBV10-3 with TRBJ2-7; 9 nucleotides align to TRBD2. Germline V gene sequence: CDR1 ENHRY, CDR2 SYGVKD. V trimming: 3 bases; J trimming: 5 bases; junction bases outside the gene matches: 5. There are 14 residues in the CDR3.

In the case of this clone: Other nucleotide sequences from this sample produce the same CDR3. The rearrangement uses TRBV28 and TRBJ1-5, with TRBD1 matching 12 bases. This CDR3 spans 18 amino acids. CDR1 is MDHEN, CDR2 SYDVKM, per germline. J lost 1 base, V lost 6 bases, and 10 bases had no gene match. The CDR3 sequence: CASRLGGQGALSNQPQHF. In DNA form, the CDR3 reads TGTGCCAGCAGACTGGGGGGACAGGGGGCTTTAAGCAATCAGCCCCAGCATTTT.

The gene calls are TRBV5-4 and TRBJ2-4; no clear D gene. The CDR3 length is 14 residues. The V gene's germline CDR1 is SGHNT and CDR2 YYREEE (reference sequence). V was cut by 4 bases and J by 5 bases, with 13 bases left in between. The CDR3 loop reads CASSMRSPENIQYF. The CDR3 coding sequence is TGTGCCAGCAGCATGCGGTCCCCCGAAAACATTCAGTACTTC.

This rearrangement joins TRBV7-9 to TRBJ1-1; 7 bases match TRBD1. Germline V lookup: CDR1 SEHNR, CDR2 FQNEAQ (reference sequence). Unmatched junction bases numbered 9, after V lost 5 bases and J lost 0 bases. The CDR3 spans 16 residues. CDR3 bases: TGTGCCAGCAGCCCCCCAGGGGGAGAGGTGAACACTGAAGCTTTCTTT. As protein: CASSPPGGEVNTEAFF.

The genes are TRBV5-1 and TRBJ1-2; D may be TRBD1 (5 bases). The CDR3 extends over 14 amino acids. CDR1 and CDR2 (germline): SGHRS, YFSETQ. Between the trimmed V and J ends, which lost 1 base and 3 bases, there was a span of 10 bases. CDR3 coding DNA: TGCGCCAGCAGCTTGCGGGACTCCCACTATGGCTACACCTTC. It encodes CASSLRDSHYGYTF.

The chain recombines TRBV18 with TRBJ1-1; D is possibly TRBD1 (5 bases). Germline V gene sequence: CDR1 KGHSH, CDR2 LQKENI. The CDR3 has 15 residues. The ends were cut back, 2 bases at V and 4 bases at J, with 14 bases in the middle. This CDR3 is CASSPWEGSGTEAFF. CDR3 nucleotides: TGTGCCAGCTCACCATGGGAGGGGTCGGGCACTGAAGCTTTCTTT.

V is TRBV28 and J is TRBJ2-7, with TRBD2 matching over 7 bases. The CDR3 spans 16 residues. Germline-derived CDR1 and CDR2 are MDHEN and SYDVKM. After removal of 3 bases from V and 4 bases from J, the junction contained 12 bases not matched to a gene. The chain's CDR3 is CASSLGGSGIVYEQYF. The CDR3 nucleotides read TGTGCCAGCAGTTTGGGGGGGAGCGGGATAGTATACGAGCAGTACTTC.